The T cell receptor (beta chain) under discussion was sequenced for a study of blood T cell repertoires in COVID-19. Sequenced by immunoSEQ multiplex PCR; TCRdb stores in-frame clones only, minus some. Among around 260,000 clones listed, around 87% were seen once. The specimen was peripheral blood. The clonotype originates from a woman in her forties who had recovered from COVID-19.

The CDR3 coding sequence is TGTGCCAGCAGTCAACAGGGCCGCACTGAAGCTTTCTTT. It is translated as CASSQQGRTEAFF. The rearrangement joins TRBV6-6 to TRBJ1-1, with D possibly being TRBD1 (6 bases). CDR3 length: 13 residues. Germline assignment: CDR1 MNHNY and CDR2 SVGAGI (reference sequence). The germline V and J ends were trimmed by 5 bases and 4 bases, with 11 bases remaining between them.